Sequencing of this T cell receptor beta chain was carried out in a study of T cells in localized non-small cell lung cancer. The V gene's germline CDR1 is LNHDA and CDR2 SQIVND (reference sequence). This CDR3 is 16 amino acids long. Trimming at V came to 5 bases and at J to 2 bases, leaving 9 bases not matched to a gene. In regard to this clone: Its antigen is still unknown.

Study findings and constraints: Prolonged overall survival went with higher T cell density in the blood.

Only in-frame clones appear in the TCRdb table, and some are missing; sequencing was by immunoSEQ multiplex PCR. The table includes around 69,000 clones, roughly nine tenths detected once. Here the sequenced sample was peripheral blood, taken before any cancer treatment. The gene calls are TRBV19 and TRBJ1-5, with 7 bases that match TRBD1. This receptor was identified in a woman aged 35 to 69 with stage I lung adenocarcinoma. For the CDR3, the DNA is TGTGCCAGTAGTCTCCGGACAGGAAAGGGCAATCAGCCCCAGCATTTT. As protein: CASSLRTGKGNQPQHF.